The sequence of this TCR beta chain was determined in a study of T-cell reconstitution after alpha-beta-depleted transplantation in children. Overall study findings and caveats: Counts and diversity of T cells one year after transplant came mostly from newly produced T cells. Two months or so post-transplant, alpha-beta T cells reportedly derived from several hundred expanded graft clones. Recipient T cells and thymic progenitors that survived gave rise to the high TCRbeta diversity observed at day 60 in some patients.

About this clonotype: The antigen is undetermined.

A TCRbeta library incorporating unique molecular identifiers was prepared. A single record per CDR3 protein comes from TCRdb applying MiXCR to the PCR reads. Of approximately 800,000 distinct CDR3 sequences in the sample, roughly 15% were seen once. Germline CDR1 and CDR2: SGHAT and FQNNGV. This CDR3 has 15 amino acids. Deletions cut 3 bases from V and 4 bases from J, with 14 bases between. The chain is built from TRBV11-2 and TRBJ2-3, with D possibly matching TRBD2 (6 bases). Material: PBMCs, mostly from graft donor cells, obtained 360 days after TCRalphabeta/CD19-depleted stem cell transplant. This receptor was obtained from a male patient aged 10-17 years who had a stem cell transplant for acute lymphoblastic leukemia, so the T cells may come from the graft donor. CDR3 sequence reads: CASSFREKGADTQYF. CDR3 nucleotide sequence: TGTGCCAGCAGCTTCCGGGAGAAAGGCGCAGATACGCAGTATTTT.